Below are 5 T cell receptor beta chains sequenced from a single sample in a study of post-analysis software for immune sequencing data. Study conclusions and caveats: About 5 TRBV segments, including TRBV5-6, TRBV5-1 and TRBV20-1, were more frequent in patients than controls.

Their target antigens are unknown. Sequencing libraries made from TCR beta cDNA carried unique molecular identifiers. TCRdb reprocessed the PCR reads with MiXCR, giving one entry per CDR3 protein. The table has over 300,000 distinct CDR3 sequences, less than 35% seen once. Sequencing was performed on blood. These receptors were taken from a girl between 5 and 17 years old with multiple sclerosis.

A few counts support this clonotype. The V call is TRBV20-1, the J call TRBJ2-1, with 9 bases identical to TRBD2. CDR3 size: 17 residues. The germline CDR1 and CDR2 sequences are DFQATT and SNEGSKA (reference sequence). Trimming took 0 bases from V and 7 from J; bases not matched to a gene: 13. The CDR3: CSARDDGGGGAVNEQFF. The CDR3 DNA reads TGCAGTGCTAGAGATGATGGGGGCGGGGGGGCAGTAAATGAGCAGTTCTTC.

The chain combines TRBV6-5 with TRBJ2-7; perhaps TRBD1 as D (6 bases). The CDR3 totals 14 residues. The germline V gene encodes CDR1 MNHEY and CDR2 SVGAGI. V lost 4 bases, J lost 6 bases, and 16 bases lay in between. The CDR3 DNA sequence: TGTGCCAGCAGTTCCCATACAGGGAAAGGCGAGCAGTACTTC. Amino acid sequence: CASSSHTGKGEQYF.

This rearrangement joins TRBV12-3 or TRBV12-4 to TRBJ1-5, with a tentative D call TRBD1 (6 bases). CDR3 length: 16 residues. Trimming took 6 bases from V and 2 from J, leaving 17 bases between them. The CDR3 is CASSSTTGLGNQPQHF. In DNA form, the CDR3 reads TGTGCCAGCAGCTCAACTACAGGGTTGGGCAATCAGCCCCAGCATTTT.

This clonotype was detected a few times. This sequence joins TRBV27 and TRBJ2-5; 8 bases align to TRBD1. The DNA end lines up better with TRBJ2-7; the J call may be wrong. This CDR3 spans 14 amino acids. The germline gives CDR1 MNHEY, CDR2 SMNVEV (reference sequence). CDR3 protein: CASSHQGAIDEQYF. The CDR3 DNA follows: TGTGCCAGCAGCCATCAGGGGGCGATCGACGAGCAGTACTTC.

About this clonotype: Given a much more abundant clone one base away, this may be a read error. This sequence joins TRBV29-1 and TRBJ2-7; 8 bases match TRBD2. CDR1 and CDR2 (germline): SQVTM, ANQGSEA. The CDR3 is 14 amino acids. The CDR3 region is CSVEDRGGTYGQYF. The CDR3 DNA reads as TGCAGCGTTGAAGATCGGGGGGGTACCTACGGGCAGTACTTC.